The clone carrying this T cell receptor beta chain was detected a few times. Its antigen is unknown. This specimen belongs to a study of vaccination effects on CD4 cells after COVID-19. Clones were read by immunoSEQ multiplex PCR, and TCRdb kept only the in-frame ones, dropping some. This sample yields roughly 34,000 clones, of which 82% are seen a single time; over 1.2% belongs to the top ten. Findings and caveats of the study: Just 1 of 255 vaccine-induced clones in healthy recipients was cross-reactive. Marked contraction was observed in infection-induced and vaccine-induced clones late after vaccination.

In the ViraFEST assay, antigen-specific CD4+ clonotypes were identified by expansion after peptide-pool stimulation. Isolation of CD4+ T cells took place after 10 days of culture. Each person got two doses of an mRNA SARS-CoV-2 vaccine, BNT162b2 or mRNA-1273. None of the vaccinated had previously contracted SARS-CoV-2, and their nucleocapsid antibodies tested negative. CDR1 SGHTA and CDR2 FQGNSA come from the germline V gene. Trimming took off 1 base at V and 3 bases at J, with 5 bases between the two ends. The length of the CDR3 is 13 residues. The sequencing here drew on CD4+ T cells from PBMCs cultured with HCoV-NL63 spike peptides, taken after COVID-19 vaccination. The source is a human donor who received a COVID-19 vaccine. Some clones in this sample may be carry-over from other donors' samples. J is TRBJ2-3 and V is TRBV7-2; unclear D gene. The CDR3 bases are TGTGCCAGCAGCTTAGGAGCTACAGATACGCAGTATTTT. Translated, it gives CASSLGATDTQYF.